This T cell receptor (beta chain) is from a study of shared clonotypes between healthy human individuals. Points from the study as a whole: Blood was the only sampled material, and tissue repertoires likely differ. Among the subsets, naive ones generally showed larger estimated richness than memory ones. A reduction in generation probabilities was seen for non-shared clonotypes relative to those shared by all four donors.

On this clone: Its antigen is as yet unknown.

The CDR3 totals 12 residues. Trimming left V 6 bases short and J 3 bases short, with 12 bases between. CDR1 is SQVTM and CDR2 is ANQGSEA in the germline V gene. In the naive CD8 group, cells lacked CD45RO and were positively selected for CCR7, so terminally differentiated effector memory CD45RA+ cells were left out. Assay used: immunoSEQ multiplex PCR; TCRdb lists only in-frame clones, some missing. The table includes about 680,000 clones, around 90% detected once. The sequencing sample was made of naive CD8+ T cells sorted from blood. V gene TRBV29-1 combines with J gene TRBJ2-7; D perhaps matches TRBD1 (6 bases). The source of this sequence is a young man in good health. Here the CDR3 reads CSVLYRDYEQYF. Here the CDR3 DNA reads TGCAGCGTACTCTACAGGGACTACGAGCAGTACTTC.